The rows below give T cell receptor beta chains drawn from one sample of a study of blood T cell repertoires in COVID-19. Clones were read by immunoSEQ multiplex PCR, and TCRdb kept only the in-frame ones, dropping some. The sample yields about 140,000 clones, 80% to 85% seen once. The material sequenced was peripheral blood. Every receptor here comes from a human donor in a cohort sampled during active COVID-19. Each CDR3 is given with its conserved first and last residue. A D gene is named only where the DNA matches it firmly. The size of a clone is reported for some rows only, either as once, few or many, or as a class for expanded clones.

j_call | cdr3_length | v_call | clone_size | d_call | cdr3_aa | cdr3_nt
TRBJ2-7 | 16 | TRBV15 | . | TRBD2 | CATSTSGRAKFGEQYF | TGTGCCACCAGCACGAGCGGGAGGGCGAAATTTGGGGAGCAGTACTTC
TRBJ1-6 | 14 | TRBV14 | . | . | CASSQLVSDSPLHF | TGTGCCAGCAGCCAATTGGTCAGTGATTCACCCCTCCACTTT
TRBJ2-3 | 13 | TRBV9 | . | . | CASSVRQADTQYF | TGTGCCAGCAGCGTACGACAGGCAGATACGCAGTATTTT
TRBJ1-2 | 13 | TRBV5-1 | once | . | CASSLVSGYGYTF | TGCGCCAGCAGCTTGGTTTCAGGGTATGGCTACACCTTC
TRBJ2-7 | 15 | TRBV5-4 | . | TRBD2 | CASSSPGLAGAEQYF | TGTGCCAGCAGCTCGCCGGGACTAGCGGGAGCCGAGCAGTACTTC
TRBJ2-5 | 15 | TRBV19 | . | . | CASSRLGRVGETQYF | TGTGCCAGTTCCCGCTTGGGCAGGGTGGGGGAGACCCAGTACTTC
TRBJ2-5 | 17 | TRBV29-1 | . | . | CSVPAPPLTSWRETQYF | TGCAGCGTCCCCGCTCCGCCCCTTACTAGCTGGAGGGAGACCCAGTACTTC
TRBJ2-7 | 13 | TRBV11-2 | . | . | CASSLDRVREQYF | TGTGCCAGCAGCTTAGACAGGGTAAGGGAGCAGTACTTC
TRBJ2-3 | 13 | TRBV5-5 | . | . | CASSYSFRNTQYF | TGTGCCAGCAGCTATTCATTCAGGAATACGCAGTATTTT
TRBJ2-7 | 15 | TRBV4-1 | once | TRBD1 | CASSQETGARYEQYF | TGCGCCAGCAGCCAAGAAACAGGGGCAAGGTACGAGCAGTACTTC
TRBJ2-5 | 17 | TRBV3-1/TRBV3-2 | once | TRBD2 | CASSHRGLAGWQETQYF | TGTGCCAGCAGCCATAGGGGACTAGCGGGATGGCAAGAGACCCAGTACTTC
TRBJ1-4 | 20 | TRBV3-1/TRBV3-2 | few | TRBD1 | CASSQDADRGRIATNEKLFF | TGTGCCAGCAGCCAAGACGCCGACAGGGGGCGCATAGCAACTAATGAAAAACTGTTTTTT
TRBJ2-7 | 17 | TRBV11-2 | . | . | CASSLYLSSDTDYEQYF | TGTGCCAGCAGCTTATATCTGTCATCGGACACCGACTACGAGCAGTACTTC
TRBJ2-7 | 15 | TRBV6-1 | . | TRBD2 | CASSEGTSGSYEQYF | TGTGCCAGCAGTGAAGGGACTAGCGGGTCCTACGAGCAGTACTTC
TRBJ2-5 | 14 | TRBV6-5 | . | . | CASSADTFQETQYF | TGTGCCAGCAGCGCGGACACATTTCAAGAGACCCAGTACTTC
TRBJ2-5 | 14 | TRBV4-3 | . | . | CASSQGRGSETQYF | TGCGCCAGCAGCCAAGGAAGGGGCTCGGAGACCCAGTACTTC